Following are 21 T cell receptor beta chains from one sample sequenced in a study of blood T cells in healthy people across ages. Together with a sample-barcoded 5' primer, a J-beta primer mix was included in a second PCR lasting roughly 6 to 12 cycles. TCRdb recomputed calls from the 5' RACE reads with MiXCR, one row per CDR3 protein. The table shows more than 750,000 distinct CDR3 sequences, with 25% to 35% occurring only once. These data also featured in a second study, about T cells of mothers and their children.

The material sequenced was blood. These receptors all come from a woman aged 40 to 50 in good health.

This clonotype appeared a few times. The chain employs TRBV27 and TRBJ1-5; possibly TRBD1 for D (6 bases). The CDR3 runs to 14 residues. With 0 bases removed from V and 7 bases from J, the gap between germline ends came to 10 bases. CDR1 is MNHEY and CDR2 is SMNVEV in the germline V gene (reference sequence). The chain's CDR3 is CASSLSGGQQPQHF. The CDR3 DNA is TGTGCCAGCAGTTTATCAGGGGGTCAGCAGCCCCAGCATTTT.

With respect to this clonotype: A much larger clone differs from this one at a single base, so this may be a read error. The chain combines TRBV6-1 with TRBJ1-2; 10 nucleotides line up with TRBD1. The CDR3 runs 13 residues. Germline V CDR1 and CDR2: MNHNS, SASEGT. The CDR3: CASRSTGGYGCTF. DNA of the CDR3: TGTGCCAGCAGGTCGACAGGGGGCTATGGCTGCACCTTC.

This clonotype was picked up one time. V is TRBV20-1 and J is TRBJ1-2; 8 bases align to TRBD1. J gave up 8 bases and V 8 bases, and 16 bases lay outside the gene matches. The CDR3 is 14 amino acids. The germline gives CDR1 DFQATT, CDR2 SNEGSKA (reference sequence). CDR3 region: CSPLGPGQGGGYTF. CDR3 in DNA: TGCAGTCCCCTAGGACCCGGACAGGGAGGAGGCTACACCTTC.

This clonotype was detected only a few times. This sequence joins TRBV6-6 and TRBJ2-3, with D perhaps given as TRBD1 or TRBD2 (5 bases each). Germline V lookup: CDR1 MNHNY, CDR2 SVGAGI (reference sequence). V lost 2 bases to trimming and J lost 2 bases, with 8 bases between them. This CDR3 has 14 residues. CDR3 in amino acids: CASSYIGTTDTQYF. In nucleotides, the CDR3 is TGTGCCAGCAGTTACATCGGGACCACAGATACGCAGTATTTT.

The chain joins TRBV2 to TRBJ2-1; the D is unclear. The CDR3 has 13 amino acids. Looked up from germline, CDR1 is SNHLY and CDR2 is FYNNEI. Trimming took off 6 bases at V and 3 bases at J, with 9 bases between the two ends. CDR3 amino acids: CASRGTNYNEQFF. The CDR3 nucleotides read TGTGCCAGCAGGGGCACGAACTACAATGAGCAGTTCTTC. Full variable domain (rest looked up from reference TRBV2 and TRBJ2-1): EPEVTQTPSHQVTQMGQEVILRCVPISNHLYFYWYRQILGQKVEFLVSFYNNEISEKSEIFDDQFSVERPDGSNFTLKIRSTKLEDSAMYFCASRGTNYNEQFFGPGTRLTVL.

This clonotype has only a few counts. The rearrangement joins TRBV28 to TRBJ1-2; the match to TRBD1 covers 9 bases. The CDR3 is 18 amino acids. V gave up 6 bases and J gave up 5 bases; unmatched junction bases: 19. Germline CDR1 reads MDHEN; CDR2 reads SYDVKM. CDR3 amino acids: CASSRQGTGWLMGYGYTF. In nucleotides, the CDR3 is TGTGCCAGCAGCCGTCAGGGGACAGGGTGGCTGATGGGATATGGCTACACCTTC.

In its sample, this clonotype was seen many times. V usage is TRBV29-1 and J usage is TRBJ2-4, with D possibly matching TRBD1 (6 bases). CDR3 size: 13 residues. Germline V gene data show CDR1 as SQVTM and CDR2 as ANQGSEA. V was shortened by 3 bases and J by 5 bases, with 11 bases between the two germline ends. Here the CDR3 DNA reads TGCAGCGTTGAGGGGGCAGGGGAAAACATTCAGTACTTC. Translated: CSVEGAGENIQYF.

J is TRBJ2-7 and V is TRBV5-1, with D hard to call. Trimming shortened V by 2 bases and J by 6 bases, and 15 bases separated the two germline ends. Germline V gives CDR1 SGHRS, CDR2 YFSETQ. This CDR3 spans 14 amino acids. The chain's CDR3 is CASSLGFREGEQYF. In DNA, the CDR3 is TGCGCCAGCAGCTTAGGGTTTAGGGAAGGCGAGCAGTACTTC.

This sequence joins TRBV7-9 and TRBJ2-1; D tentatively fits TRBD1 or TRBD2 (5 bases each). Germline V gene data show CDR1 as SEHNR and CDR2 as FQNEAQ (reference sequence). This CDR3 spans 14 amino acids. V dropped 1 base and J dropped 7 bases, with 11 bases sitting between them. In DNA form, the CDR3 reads TGTGCCAGCAGCTTAGGGGGACGGACAAATGAGCAGTTCTTC. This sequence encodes CASSLGGRTNEQFF.

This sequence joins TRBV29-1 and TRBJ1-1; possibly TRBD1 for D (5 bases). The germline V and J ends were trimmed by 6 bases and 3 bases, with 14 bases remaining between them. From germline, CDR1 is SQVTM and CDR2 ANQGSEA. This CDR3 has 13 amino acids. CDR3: CSVGTPRHTEAFF. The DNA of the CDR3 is TGCAGCGTGGGGACCCCGAGGCACACTGAAGCTTTCTTT.

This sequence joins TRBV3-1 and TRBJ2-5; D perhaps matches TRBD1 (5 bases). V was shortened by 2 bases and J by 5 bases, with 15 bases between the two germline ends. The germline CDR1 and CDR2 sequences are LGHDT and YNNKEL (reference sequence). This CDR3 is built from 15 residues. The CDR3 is CASSQLRQSGETQYF. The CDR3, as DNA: TGTGCCAGCAGCCAACTCCGACAGTCCGGGGAGACCCAGTACTTC.

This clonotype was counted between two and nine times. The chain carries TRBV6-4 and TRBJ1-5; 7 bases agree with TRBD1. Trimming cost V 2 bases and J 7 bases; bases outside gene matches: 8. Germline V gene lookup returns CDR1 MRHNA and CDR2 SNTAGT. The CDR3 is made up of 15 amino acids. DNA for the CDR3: TGTGCCAGCAGTGACGATGTCCAGGGGGGACAGCCCCAGCATTTT. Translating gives CASSDDVQGGQPQHF.

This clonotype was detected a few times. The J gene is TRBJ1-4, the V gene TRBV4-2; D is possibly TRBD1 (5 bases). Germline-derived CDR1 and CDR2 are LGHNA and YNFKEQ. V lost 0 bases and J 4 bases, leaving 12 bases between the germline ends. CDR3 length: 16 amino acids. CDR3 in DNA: TGTGCCAGCAGCCAAGATCGGACACGGGGTAATGAAAAACTGTTTTTT. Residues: CASSQDRTRGNEKLFF.

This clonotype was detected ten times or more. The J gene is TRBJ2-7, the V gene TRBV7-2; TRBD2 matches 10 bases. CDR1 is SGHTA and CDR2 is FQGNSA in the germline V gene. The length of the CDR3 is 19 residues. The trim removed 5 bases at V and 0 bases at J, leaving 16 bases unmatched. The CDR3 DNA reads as TGTGCCAGCAGCCCCCGGGGAAGCGGGGGGGCCAAGAGCTCCTACGAGCAGTACTTC. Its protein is CASSPRGSGGAKSSYEQYF.

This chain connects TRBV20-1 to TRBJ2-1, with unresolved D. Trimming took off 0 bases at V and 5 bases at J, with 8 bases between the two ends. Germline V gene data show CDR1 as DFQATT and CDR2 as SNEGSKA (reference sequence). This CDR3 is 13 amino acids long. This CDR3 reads CSARDLSNNEQFF. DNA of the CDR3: TGCAGTGCTAGAGATTTAAGCAACAATGAGCAGTTCTTC.

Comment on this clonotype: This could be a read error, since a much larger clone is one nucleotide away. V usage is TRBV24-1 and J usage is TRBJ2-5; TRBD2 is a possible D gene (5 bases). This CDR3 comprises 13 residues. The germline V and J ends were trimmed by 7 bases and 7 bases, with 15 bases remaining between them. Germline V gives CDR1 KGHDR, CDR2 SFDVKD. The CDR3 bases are TGTGCCACCAGGGATAAGGACGAGGGGACCCAGTACTTC. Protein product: CATRDKDEGTQYF.

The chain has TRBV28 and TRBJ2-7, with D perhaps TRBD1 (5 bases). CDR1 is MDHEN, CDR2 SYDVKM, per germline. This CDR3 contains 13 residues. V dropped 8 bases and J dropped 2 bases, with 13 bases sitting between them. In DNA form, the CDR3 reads TGTGCCAGCGGCAACAAGGGGCCCTACGAGCAGTACTTC. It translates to CASGNKGPYEQYF.

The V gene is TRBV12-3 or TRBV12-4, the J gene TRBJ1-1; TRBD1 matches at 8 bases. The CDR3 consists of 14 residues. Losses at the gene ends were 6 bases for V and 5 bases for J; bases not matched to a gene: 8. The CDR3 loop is CASSQPGGWTEAFF. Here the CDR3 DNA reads TGTGCCAGCAGCCAGCCAGGGGGCTGGACTGAAGCTTTCTTT.

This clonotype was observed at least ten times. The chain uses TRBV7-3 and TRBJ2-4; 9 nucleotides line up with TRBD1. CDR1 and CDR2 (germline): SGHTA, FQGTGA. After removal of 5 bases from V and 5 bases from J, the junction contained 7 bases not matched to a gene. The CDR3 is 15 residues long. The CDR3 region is CASSAPDRGQNIQYF. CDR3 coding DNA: TGTGCCAGCAGCGCCCCGGACAGGGGCCAAAACATTCAGTACTTC. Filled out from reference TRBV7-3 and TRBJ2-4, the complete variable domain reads GAGVSQTPSNKVTEKGKYVELRCDPISGHTALYWYRQSLGQGPEFLIYFQGTGAADDSGLPNDRFFAVRPEGSVSTLKIQRTERGDSAVYLCASSAPDRGQNIQYFGAGTRLSVL.

The CDR3 protein is CATSDLDSYEQYF. The DNA for the CDR3 is TGTGCCACCAGTGATTTGGACAGTTACGAGCAGTACTTC. The genes are TRBV24-1 and TRBJ2-7, with TRBD1 as a possible D gene (5 bases). V lost 0 bases, J lost 4 bases, and 6 bases lay in between. This CDR3 contains 13 residues. Germline-derived CDR1 and CDR2 are KGHDR and SFDVKD.

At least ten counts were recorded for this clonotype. The chain's CDR3 is CSATGQGFSYEQYF. In DNA form, the CDR3 reads TGCAGTGCTACTGGACAGGGTTTCTCCTACGAGCAGTACTTC. V usage is TRBV20-1 and J usage is TRBJ2-7, with 8 bases identical to TRBD1. Germline V gene lookup returns CDR1 DFQATT and CDR2 SNEGSKA (reference sequence). V shed 4 bases, J shed 0 bases, and the junction held 5 bases outside the gene matches. This CDR3 contains 14 residues.